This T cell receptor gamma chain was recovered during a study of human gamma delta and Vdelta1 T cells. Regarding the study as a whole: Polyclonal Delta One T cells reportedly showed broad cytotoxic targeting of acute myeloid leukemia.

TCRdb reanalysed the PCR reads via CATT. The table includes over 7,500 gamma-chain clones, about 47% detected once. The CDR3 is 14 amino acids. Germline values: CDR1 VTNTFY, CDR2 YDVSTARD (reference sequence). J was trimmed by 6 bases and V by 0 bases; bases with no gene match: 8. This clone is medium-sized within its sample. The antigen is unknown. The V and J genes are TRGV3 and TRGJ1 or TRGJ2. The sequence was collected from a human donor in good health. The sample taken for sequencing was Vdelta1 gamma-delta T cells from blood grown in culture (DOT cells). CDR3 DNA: TGTGCCACCTGGGACAGGCGACGACGTTATAAGAAACTCTTT. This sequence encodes CATWDRRRRYKKLF.